A selection of T cell receptor beta chains follows, all from one sample in a study of beta chain features in type 1 diabetes. Libraries were prepared by immunoSEQ multiplex PCR; TCRdb keeps only in-frame clonotypes and omits some of them. The sample records over 150,000 clones, 10% being singletons. The sample was central memory CD4+ T cells from blood. These receptors all come from a man aged 25-45 years with type 1 diabetes. The CDR3 runs from the conserved cysteine through the conserved F or W. Fields, in order: CDR3 length, J gene, V gene, D gene, clone size, CDR3 DNA, CDR3 protein. A D gene is named only where the DNA matches it firmly. Rows may omit the clone size; those that give it use once, few, many or a size class.

cdr3_length: 15; j_call: TRBJ2-5; v_call: TRBV5-4; d_call: TRBD2; clone_size: few; cdr3_nt: TGTGCCAGCAGCTTGGAATCCGGGACTAAAGAGACCCAGTACTTC; cdr3_aa: CASSLESGTKETQYF
cdr3_length: 16; j_call: TRBJ2-1; v_call: TRBV18; d_call: .; clone_size: .; cdr3_nt: TGTGCCAGCTCACCACCACAAGGGAGTGACTACAATGAGCAGTTCTTC; cdr3_aa: CASSPPQGSDYNEQFF
cdr3_length: 16; j_call: TRBJ2-3; v_call: TRBV5-4; d_call: TRBD2; clone_size: .; cdr3_nt: TGCGCCAGCAGCCAAGTAGCGGGAGGGCATGGAGATACGCAGTATTTT; cdr3_aa: CASSQVAGGHGDTQYF
cdr3_length: 14; j_call: TRBJ2-7; v_call: TRBV5-1; d_call: .; clone_size: few; cdr3_nt: TGCGCCAGCAGCTTAAACCGGGACACCTACGAGCAGTACTTC; cdr3_aa: CASSLNRDTYEQYF
cdr3_length: 15; j_call: TRBJ1-1; v_call: TRBV28; d_call: TRBD1; clone_size: .; cdr3_nt: TGTGCCAGCAGTACGACAGGGGGCGGGTACACTGAAGCTTTCTTT; cdr3_aa: CASSTTGGGYTEAFF
cdr3_length: 17; j_call: TRBJ2-7; v_call: TRBV4-3; d_call: TRBD2; clone_size: few; cdr3_nt: TGCGCCAGCAGCCGGATGACCGGGACTAGCGGGAACTACGAGCAGTACTTC; cdr3_aa: CASSRMTGTSGNYEQYF
cdr3_length: 14; j_call: TRBJ2-7; v_call: TRBV7-9; d_call: .; clone_size: few; cdr3_nt: TGTGCCAGCAGCTTAGTCCAGGAATCCTACGAGCAGTACTTC; cdr3_aa: CASSLVQESYEQYF
cdr3_length: 15; j_call: TRBJ2-2; v_call: TRBV7-9; d_call: .; clone_size: few; cdr3_nt: TGTGCCAGCAGCTTATCGGGTTTAAGCACCGGGGAGCTGTTTTTT; cdr3_aa: CASSLSGLSTGELFF
cdr3_length: 14; j_call: TRBJ2-7; v_call: TRBV7-2; d_call: .; clone_size: few; cdr3_nt: TGTGCCAGCAGCTTAGGGGGGGGCCGACACGAGCAGTACTTC; cdr3_aa: CASSLGGGRHEQYF
cdr3_length: 14; j_call: TRBJ2-3; v_call: TRBV19; d_call: .; clone_size: few; cdr3_nt: TGTGCCAGTAGTGCATCGACTAACACAGATACGCAGTATTTT; cdr3_aa: CASSASTNTDTQYF
cdr3_length: 15; j_call: TRBJ2-7; v_call: TRBV9; d_call: TRBD1; clone_size: few; cdr3_nt: TGTGCCAGCAGCGTAGGGGACAGGGGGTCTTTCGAGCAGTACTTC; cdr3_aa: CASSVGDRGSFEQYF
cdr3_length: 14; j_call: TRBJ2-5; v_call: TRBV5-1; d_call: TRBD1; clone_size: few; cdr3_nt: TGCGCCAGCAGCAGACAGGGGAGTCAAGAGACCCAGTACTTC; cdr3_aa: CASSRQGSQETQYF
cdr3_length: 14; j_call: TRBJ1-2; v_call: TRBV27; d_call: TRBD1; clone_size: few; cdr3_nt: TGTGCCAGCAGTTTGACAGGGAGGAACTATGGCTACACCTTC; cdr3_aa: CASSLTGRNYGYTF
cdr3_length: 14; j_call: TRBJ2-2; v_call: TRBV11-2; d_call: .; clone_size: .; cdr3_nt: TGTGCCAGCAGCTTACTGCGGGGCCCCGGGGAGCTGTTTTTT; cdr3_aa: CASSLLRGPGELFF
cdr3_length: 14; j_call: TRBJ2-3; v_call: TRBV2; d_call: TRBD1; clone_size: .; cdr3_nt: TGTGCCAGCAGTAAGGACAGGGAAGCAGATACGCAGTATTTT; cdr3_aa: CASSKDREADTQYF
cdr3_length: 15; j_call: TRBJ2-1; v_call: TRBV7-3; d_call: .; clone_size: few; cdr3_nt: TGTGCCAGCAGCTCAAGGAGAGGGTCTCACAATGAGCAGTTCTTC; cdr3_aa: CASSSRRGSHNEQFF
cdr3_length: 12; j_call: TRBJ2-7; v_call: TRBV10-3; d_call: .; clone_size: few; cdr3_nt: TGTGCCATCCGACAGGACGGTAATTCCCAGTACTTC; cdr3_aa: CAIRQDGNSQYF
cdr3_length: 15; j_call: TRBJ2-7; v_call: TRBV19; d_call: TRBD1; clone_size: .; cdr3_nt: TGTGCCAGTAGTACGACAGGGGATTTCTCCTACGAGCAGTACTTC; cdr3_aa: CASSTTGDFSYEQYF
cdr3_length: 15; j_call: TRBJ2-1; v_call: TRBV11-2; d_call: .; clone_size: many; cdr3_nt: TGTGCCAGCAGCTTAAATCCTGGACTTTACAATGAGCAGTTCTTC; cdr3_aa: CASSLNPGLYNEQFF
cdr3_length: 17; j_call: TRBJ2-1; v_call: TRBV18; d_call: .; clone_size: few; cdr3_nt: TGTGCCAGCTCACCATCGCACGACAGCAGCTCCTACAATGAGCAGTTCTTC; cdr3_aa: CASSPSHDSSSYNEQFF
cdr3_length: 16; j_call: TRBJ2-1; v_call: TRBV7-3; d_call: TRBD1; clone_size: few; cdr3_nt: TGTGCCAGCAGTTTTAACAGGGGAGCCCCCTACAATGAGCAGTTCTTC; cdr3_aa: CASSFNRGAPYNEQFF
cdr3_length: 13; j_call: TRBJ2-5; v_call: TRBV4-3; d_call: .; clone_size: few; cdr3_nt: TGCGCCAGCAGCCAAGGTAGCAGAGAGACCCAGTACTTC; cdr3_aa: CASSQGSRETQYF
cdr3_length: 13; j_call: TRBJ1-1; v_call: TRBV10-3; d_call: .; clone_size: .; cdr3_nt: TGTGCCATCAGTGACCACAGGAACACTGAAGCTTTCTTT; cdr3_aa: CAISDHRNTEAFF
cdr3_length: 16; j_call: TRBJ1-1; v_call: TRBV9; d_call: TRBD1; clone_size: .; cdr3_nt: TGTGCCAGCAGCGTATCGGGACAGGGGGCGGGCACTGAAGCTTTCTTT; cdr3_aa: CASSVSGQGAGTEAFF